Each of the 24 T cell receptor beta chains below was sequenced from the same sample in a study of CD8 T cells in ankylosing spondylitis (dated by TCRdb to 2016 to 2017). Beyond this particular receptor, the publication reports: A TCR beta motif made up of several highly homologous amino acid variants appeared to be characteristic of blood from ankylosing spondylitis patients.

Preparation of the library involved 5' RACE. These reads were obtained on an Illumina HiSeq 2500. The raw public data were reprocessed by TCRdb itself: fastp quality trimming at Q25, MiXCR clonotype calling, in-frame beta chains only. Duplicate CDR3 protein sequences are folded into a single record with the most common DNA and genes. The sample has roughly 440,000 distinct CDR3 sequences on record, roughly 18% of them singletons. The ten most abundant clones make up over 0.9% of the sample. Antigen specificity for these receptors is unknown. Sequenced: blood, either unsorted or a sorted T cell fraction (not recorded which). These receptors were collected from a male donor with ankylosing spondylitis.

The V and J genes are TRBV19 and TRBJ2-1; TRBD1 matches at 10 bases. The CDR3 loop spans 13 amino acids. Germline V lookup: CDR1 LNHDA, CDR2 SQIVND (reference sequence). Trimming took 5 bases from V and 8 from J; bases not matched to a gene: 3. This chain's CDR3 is CASSLTGGDEQFF. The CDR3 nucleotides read TGTGCCAGTAGTTTGACAGGGGGCGATGAGCAGTTCTTC.

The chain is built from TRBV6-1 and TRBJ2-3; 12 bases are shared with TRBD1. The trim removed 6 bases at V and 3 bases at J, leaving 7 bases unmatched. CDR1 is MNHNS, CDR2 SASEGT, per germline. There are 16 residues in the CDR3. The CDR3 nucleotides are TGTGCCAGCAGCCGGGACAGGGGGCCGGTGACAGATACGCAGTATTTT. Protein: CASSRDRGPVTDTQYF.

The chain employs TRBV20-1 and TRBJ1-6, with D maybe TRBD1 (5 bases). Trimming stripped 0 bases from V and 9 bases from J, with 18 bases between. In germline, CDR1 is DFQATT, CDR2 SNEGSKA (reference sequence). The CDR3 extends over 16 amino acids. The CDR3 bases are TGCAGTGCTAGAGAGGGGAGGGGAAGCGTGGGTTCACCCCTCCACTTT. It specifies CSAREGRGSVGSPLHF.

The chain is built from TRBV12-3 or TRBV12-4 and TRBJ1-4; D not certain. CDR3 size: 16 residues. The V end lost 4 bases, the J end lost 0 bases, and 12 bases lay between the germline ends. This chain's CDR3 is CASSSRVAATNEKLFF. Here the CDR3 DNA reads TGTGCCAGCAGTTCGAGGGTAGCGGCAACTAATGAAAAACTGTTTTTT.

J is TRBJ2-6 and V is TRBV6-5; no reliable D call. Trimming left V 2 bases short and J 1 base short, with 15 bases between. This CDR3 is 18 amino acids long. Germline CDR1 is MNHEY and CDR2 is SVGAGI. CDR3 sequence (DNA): TGTGCCAGCAGTTACGCCATAAACAGTATATCTGGGGCCAACGTCCTGACTTTC. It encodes CASSYAINSISGANVLTF.

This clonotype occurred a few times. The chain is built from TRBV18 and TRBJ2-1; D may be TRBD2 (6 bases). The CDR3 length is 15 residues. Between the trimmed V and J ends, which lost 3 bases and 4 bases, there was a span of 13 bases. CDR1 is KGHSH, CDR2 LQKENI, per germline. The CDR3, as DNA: TGTGCCAGCTCACCCTCCCAGCGGGTTTACAATGAGCAGTTCTTC. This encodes CASSPSQRVYNEQFF.

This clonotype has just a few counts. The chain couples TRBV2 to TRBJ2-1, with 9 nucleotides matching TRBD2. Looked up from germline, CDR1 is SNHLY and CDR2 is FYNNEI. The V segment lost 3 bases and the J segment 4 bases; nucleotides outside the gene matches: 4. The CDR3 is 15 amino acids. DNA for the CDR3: TGTGCCAGCAGTGAGAGGCTAGCGGGATACAATGAGCAGTTCTTC. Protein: CASSERLAGYNEQFF.

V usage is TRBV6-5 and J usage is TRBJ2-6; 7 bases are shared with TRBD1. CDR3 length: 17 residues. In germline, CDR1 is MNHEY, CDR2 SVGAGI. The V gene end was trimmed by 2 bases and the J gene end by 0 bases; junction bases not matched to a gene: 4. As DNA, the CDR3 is TGTGCCAGCAGTTACCTCCGGACAGGCTCTGGGGCCAACGTCCTGACTTTC. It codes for CASSYLRTGSGANVLTF.

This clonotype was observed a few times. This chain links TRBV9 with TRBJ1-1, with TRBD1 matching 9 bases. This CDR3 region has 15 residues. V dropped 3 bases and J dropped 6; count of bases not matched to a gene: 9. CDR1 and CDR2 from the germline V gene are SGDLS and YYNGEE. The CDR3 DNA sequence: TGTGCCAGCAGCGGAAAGGACAGGGGAAAGGCTGAAGCTTTCTTT. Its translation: CASSGKDRGKAEAFF.

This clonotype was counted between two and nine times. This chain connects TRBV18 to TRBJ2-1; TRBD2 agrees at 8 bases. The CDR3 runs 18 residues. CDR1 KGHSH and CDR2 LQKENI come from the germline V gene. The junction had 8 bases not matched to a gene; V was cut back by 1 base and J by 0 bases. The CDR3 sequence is CASSPQGTGGSSYNEQFF. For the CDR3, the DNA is TGTGCCAGCTCACCACAGGGGACGGGGGGGAGCTCCTACAATGAGCAGTTCTTC.

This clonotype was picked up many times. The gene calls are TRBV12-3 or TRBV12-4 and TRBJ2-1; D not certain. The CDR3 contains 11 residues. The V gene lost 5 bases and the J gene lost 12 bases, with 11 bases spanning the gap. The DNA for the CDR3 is TGTGCCAGCAGTCCGTCGTCAGGGCAGTTCTTC. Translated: CASSPSSGQFF.

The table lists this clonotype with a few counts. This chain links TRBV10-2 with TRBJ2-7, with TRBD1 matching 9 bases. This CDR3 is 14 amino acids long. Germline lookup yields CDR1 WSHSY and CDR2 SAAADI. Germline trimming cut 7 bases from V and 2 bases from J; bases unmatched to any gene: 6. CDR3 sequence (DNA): TGCGCCAGCAAGGGGACAGGGTCTACCTACGAGCAGTACTTC. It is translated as CASKGTGSTYEQYF.

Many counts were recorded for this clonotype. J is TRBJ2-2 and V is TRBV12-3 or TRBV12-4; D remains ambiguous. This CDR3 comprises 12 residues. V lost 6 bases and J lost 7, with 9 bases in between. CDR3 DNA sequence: TGTGCCAGCAGCATGAAGAGCGGGGAGCTGTTTTTT. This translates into CASSMKSGELFF.

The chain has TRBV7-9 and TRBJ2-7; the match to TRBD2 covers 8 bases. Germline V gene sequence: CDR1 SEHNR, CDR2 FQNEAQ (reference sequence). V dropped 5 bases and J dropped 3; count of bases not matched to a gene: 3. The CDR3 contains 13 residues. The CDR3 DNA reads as TGTGCCAGCAGCCGGGGGGGGTACTACGAGCAGTACTTC. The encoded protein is CASSRGGYYEQYF.

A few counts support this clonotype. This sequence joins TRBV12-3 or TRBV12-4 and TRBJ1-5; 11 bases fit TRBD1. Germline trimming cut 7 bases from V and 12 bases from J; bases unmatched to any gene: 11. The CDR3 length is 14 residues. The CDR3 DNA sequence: TGTGCCAGCAAAGAGGGACAGGGGGGCCAAAGCCAGCATTTT. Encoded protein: CASKEGQGGQSQHF.

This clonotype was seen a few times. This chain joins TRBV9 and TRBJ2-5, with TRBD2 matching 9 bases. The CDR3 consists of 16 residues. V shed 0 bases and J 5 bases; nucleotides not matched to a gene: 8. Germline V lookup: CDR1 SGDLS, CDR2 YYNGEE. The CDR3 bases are TGTGCCAGCAGCGTAGGGGGTAGCGGGGGATGGGAGACCCAGTACTTC. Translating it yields CASSVGGSGGWETQYF.

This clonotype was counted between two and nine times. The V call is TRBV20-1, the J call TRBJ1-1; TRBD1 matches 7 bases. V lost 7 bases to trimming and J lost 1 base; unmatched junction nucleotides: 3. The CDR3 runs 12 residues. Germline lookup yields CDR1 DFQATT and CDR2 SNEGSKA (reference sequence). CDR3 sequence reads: CSGQGENTEAFF. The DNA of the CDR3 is TGCAGTGGACAGGGAGAGAACACTGAAGCTTTCTTT.

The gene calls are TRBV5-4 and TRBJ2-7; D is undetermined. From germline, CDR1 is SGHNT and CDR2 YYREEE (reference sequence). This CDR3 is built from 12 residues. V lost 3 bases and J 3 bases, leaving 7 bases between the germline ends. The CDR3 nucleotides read TGTGCCAGCAGCTCAGACGGCTACGAGCAGTACTTC. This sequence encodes CASSSDGYEQYF.

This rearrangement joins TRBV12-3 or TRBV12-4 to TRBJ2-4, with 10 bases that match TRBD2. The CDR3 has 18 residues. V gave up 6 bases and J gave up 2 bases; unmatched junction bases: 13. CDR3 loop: CASRPSERGGVSKNIQYF. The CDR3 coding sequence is TGTGCCAGCAGGCCTTCTGAGCGGGGGGGAGTTTCCAAAAACATTCAGTACTTC.

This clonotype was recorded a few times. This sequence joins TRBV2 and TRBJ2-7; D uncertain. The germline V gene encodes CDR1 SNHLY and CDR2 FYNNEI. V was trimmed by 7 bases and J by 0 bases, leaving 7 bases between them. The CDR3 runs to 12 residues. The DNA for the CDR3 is TGTGCCAGCACGGGCTTCTCCTACGAGCAGTACTTC. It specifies CASTGFSYEQYF. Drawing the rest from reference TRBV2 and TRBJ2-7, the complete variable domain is EPEVTQTPSHQVTQMGQEVILRCVPISNHLYFYWYRQILGQKVEFLVSFYNNEISEKSEIFDDQFSVERPDGSNFTLKIRSTKLEDSAMYFCASTGFSYEQYFGPGTRLTVT.

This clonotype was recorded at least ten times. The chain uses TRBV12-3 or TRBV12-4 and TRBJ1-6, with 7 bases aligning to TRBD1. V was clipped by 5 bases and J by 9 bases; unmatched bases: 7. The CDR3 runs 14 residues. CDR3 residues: CASSKRGLGSPLHF. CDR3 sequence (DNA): TGTGCCAGCAGTAAGAGGGGGCTGGGTTCACCCCTCCACTTT.

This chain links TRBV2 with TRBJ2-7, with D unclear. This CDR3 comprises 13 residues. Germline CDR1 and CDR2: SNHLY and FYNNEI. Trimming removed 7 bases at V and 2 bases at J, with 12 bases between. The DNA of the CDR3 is TGTGCCAGCACCATGAACTCCCCCTACGAGCAGTACTTC. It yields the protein CASTMNSPYEQYF.

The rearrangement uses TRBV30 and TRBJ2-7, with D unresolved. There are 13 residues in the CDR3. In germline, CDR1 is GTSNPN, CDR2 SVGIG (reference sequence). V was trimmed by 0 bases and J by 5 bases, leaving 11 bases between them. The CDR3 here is CAWSVRAVHEQYF. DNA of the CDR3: TGTGCCTGGAGTGTACGGGCAGTCCACGAGCAGTACTTC.

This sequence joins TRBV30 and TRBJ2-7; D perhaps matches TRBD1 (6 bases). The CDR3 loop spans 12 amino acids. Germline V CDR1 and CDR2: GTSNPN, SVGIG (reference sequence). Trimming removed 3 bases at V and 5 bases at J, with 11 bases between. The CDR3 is CAWRKDRHEQYF. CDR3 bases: TGTGCCTGGAGAAAGGACAGACACGAGCAGTACTTC.